The 15 T cell receptor beta chains below were found in one sample sequenced in a study of post-analysis software for immune sequencing data. Included in the TCR beta cDNA libraries were unique molecular identifiers. One entry per CDR3 protein results from TCRdb running MiXCR on the PCR reads. This sample carries about 160,000 distinct CDR3 sequences, roughly 34% of them seen once, and the ten largest clones take over 25%. The input for sequencing was blood, taken after autologous hematopoietic stem cell transplantation. The source is a girl aged 10-17 years with multiple sclerosis.

In its sample, this clonotype was seen a few times. CDR3 nucleotide sequence: TGTGCCAGCAGCTCCATAGACGGATACAATCAGCCCCAGCATTTT. Its protein is CASSSIDGYNQPQHF. The chain employs TRBV7-2 and TRBJ1-5; D call uncertain. The CDR3 has 15 residues. Looked up from germline, CDR1 is SGHTA and CDR2 is FQGNSA. Between the trimmed V and J ends, which lost 4 bases and 3 bases, there was a span of 13 bases.

The chain combines TRBV6-1 with TRBJ2-1; TRBD2 might be the D (6 bases). Germline lookup yields CDR1 MNHNS and CDR2 SASEGT. The CDR3 length is 17 residues. Trimming took off 2 bases at V and 4 bases at J, with 18 bases between the two ends. Here the CDR3 reads CASSEFETSSTYNEQFF. CDR3 DNA: TGTGCCAGCAGTGAATTCGAGACTAGTTCAACTTACAATGAGCAGTTCTTC.

The chain couples TRBV20-1 to TRBJ1-1; D uncertain. CDR1 is DFQATT, CDR2 SNEGSKA, per germline (reference sequence). Trimming pared 1 base from V and 4 bases from J, leaving 4 bases between. The CDR3 runs to 11 residues. The CDR3 region is CSARGGTEAFF. In DNA, the CDR3 is TGCAGTGCTAGAGGGGGCACTGAAGCTTTCTTT.

This clonotype was recorded once. J is TRBJ2-5 and V is TRBV2; 11 bases agree with TRBD1. The CDR3 covers 15 residues. With V trimmed by 2 bases and J by 5 bases, 4 bases remained unmatched. The germline V gene encodes CDR1 SNHLY and CDR2 FYNNEI. The CDR3 loop is CASSERTGGLETQYF. The CDR3 DNA reads as TGTGCCAGCAGTGAAAGGACAGGGGGCCTGGAGACCCAGTACTTC.

There are a few counts of this clonotype. This chain uses TRBV12-3 or TRBV12-4 with TRBJ1-5, with D unresolved. CDR3 length equals 14 residues. Trimming removed 2 bases at V and 1 base at J, with 6 bases between. The CDR3 is CASSLSRSNQPQHF. The CDR3 region has the DNA TGTGCCAGCAGTTTATCCAGGAGCAATCAGCCCCAGCATTTT.

This rearrangement joins TRBV28 to TRBJ1-2; 8 nucleotides line up with TRBD1. This CDR3 has 13 residues. Germline V gives CDR1 MDHEN, CDR2 SYDVKM. The trim removed 5 bases at V and 2 bases at J, leaving 1 base unmatched. As DNA, the CDR3 is TGTGCCAGCAGTGGGGACAGGAACTATGGCTACACCTTC. Its protein is CASSGDRNYGYTF.

The rearrangement uses TRBV6-4 and TRBJ2-1; the D call may be TRBD1 or TRBD2 (5 bases each). This CDR3 is 15 amino acids long. Trimming removed 2 bases from V and 8 bases from J, with 16 bases in between. Germline V gene sequence: CDR1 MRHNA, CDR2 SNTAGT. The CDR3 loop reads CASSDGLGEGYEQFF. The CDR3 DNA reads as TGTGCCAGCAGTGACGGGCTGGGGGAAGGTTATGAGCAGTTCTTC.

This chain connects TRBV20-1 to TRBJ2-1; a possible D gene is TRBD2 (6 bases). Trimming took off 1 base at V and 2 bases at J, with 18 bases between the two ends. The CDR3 is made up of 17 amino acids. CDR1 is DFQATT and CDR2 is SNEGSKA in the germline V gene (reference sequence). As DNA, the CDR3 is TGCAGTGCTAGAGGAGGACTAACGGGAAGAGCCTACAATGAGCAGTTCTTC. This gives the protein CSARGGLTGRAYNEQFF.

The V call is TRBV12-3 or TRBV12-4, the J call TRBJ2-2; possible D gene TRBD2, 5 bases. The CDR3 is 13 amino acids. V lost 11 bases and J 7 bases, leaving 17 bases between the germline ends. The CDR3 nucleotides read TGTGCCTTCCGACTACTTAAAGGCGGGGAGCTGTTTTTT. It yields the protein CAFRLLKGGELFF.

The chain uses TRBV15 and TRBJ2-5; D not certain. V was cut by 11 bases and J by 3 bases, with 4 bases left in between. The germline gives CDR1 LNHNV, CDR2 YYDKDF (reference sequence). The CDR3 sequence is 9 residues long. The CDR3 reads CAVKETQYF. DNA for the CDR3: TGTGCCGTTAAAGAGACCCAGTACTTC. Supplemented by reference TRBV15 and TRBJ2-5, the full variable domain reads DAMVIQNPRYQVTQFGKPVTLSCSQTLNHNVMYWYQQKSSQAPKLLFHYYDKDFNNEADTPDNFQSRRPNTSFCFLDIRSPGLGDTAMYLCAVKETQYFGPGTRLLVL.

This clonotype was seen repeatedly, ten times or more. The V call is TRBV12-3 or TRBV12-4, the J call TRBJ1-6; 7 nucleotides match TRBD1. V dropped 6 bases and J dropped 10; count of bases not matched to a gene: 9. The CDR3 sequence is 14 residues long. The CDR3 nucleotides are TGTGCCAGCAGCCCCGACAGGGTTGGGTCACCCCTCCACTTT. The encoded protein is CASSPDRVGSPLHF.

The J gene is TRBJ2-3, the V gene TRBV7-2, with 7 bases aligning to TRBD1. The CDR3 consists of 12 residues. V lost 5 bases and J lost 5; bases outside the gene matches: 1. The V gene's germline CDR1 is SGHTA and CDR2 FQGNSA. Here the CDR3 reads CASSRDRDTQYF. The CDR3 nucleotides are TGTGCCAGCAGCCGGGACAGAGATACGCAGTATTTT.

The V gene is TRBV7-2, the J gene TRBJ1-5; 10 positions agree with TRBD1. The ends lost 3 bases at V and 5 bases at J; junction bases unmatched: 4. CDR3 length: 15 residues. Germline assignment: CDR1 SGHTA and CDR2 FQGNSA. This CDR3 reads CASSFRQGADQPQHF. In nucleotides, the CDR3 is TGTGCCAGCAGCTTCCGACAGGGGGCCGATCAGCCCCAGCATTTT. The full variable domain, completed using reference TRBV7-2 and TRBJ1-5, is GAGVSQSPSNKVTEKGKDVELRCDPISGHTALYWYRQSLGQGLEFLIYFQGNSAPDKSGLPSDRFSAERTGGSVSTLTIQRTQQEDSAVYLCASSFRQGADQPQHFGDGTRLSIL.

The chain has TRBV7-9 and TRBJ2-5; D is perhaps TRBD2 (5 bases). The J call may be in error: the DNA end matches TRBJ2-4 better. Per germline, CDR1 SEHNR and CDR2 FQNEAQ (reference sequence). This CDR3 is 16 amino acids long. The CDR3 bases are TGTGCCAGCAGCTTACAGACTACCGAGGCGAAAAACATTCAGTACTTC. This codes for CASSLQTTEAKNIQYF.

This clonotype was counted between two and nine times. V gene TRBV20-1 combines with J gene TRBJ2-7, with 11 bases aligning to TRBD1. The V gene's germline CDR1 is DFQATT and CDR2 SNEGSKA (reference sequence). The CDR3 consists of 14 residues. V lost 5 bases and J lost 5; bases outside the gene matches: 8. The CDR3 DNA reads TGCAGTGCTCAATTAGGGACAGGGGGGGACGAGCAGTACTTC. This codes for CSAQLGTGGDEQYF.